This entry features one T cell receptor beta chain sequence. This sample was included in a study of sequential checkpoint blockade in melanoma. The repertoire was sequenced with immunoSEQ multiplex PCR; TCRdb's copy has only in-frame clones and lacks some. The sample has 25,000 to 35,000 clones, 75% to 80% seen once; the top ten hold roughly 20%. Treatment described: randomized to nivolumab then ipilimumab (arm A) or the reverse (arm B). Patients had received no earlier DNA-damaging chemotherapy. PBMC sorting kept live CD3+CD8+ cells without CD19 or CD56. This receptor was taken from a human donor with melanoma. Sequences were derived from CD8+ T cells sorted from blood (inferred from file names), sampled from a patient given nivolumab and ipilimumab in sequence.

The chain's CDR3 is CASSLGDRGPGNEKLFF. The DNA of the CDR3 is TGTGCCAGCAGCTTAGGGGACAGGGGGCCAGGCAATGAAAAACTGTTTTTT. This chain uses TRBV7-9 with TRBJ1-4, with 12 bases fitting TRBD1. This CDR3 is 17 amino acids long. The J segment lost 5 bases and the V segment lost 1 base, leaving 5 bases of the junction unmatched. CDR1 is SEHNR and CDR2 is FQNEAQ in the germline V gene (reference sequence).